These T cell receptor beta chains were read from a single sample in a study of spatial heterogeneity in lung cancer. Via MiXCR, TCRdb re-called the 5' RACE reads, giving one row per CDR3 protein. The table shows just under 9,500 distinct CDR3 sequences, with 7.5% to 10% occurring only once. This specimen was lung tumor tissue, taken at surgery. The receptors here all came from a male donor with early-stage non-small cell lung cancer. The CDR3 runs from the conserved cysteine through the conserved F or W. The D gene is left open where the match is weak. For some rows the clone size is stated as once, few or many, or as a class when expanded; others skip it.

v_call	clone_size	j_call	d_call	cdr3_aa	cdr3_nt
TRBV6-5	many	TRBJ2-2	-	CASSKTGWDTGELFF	TGTGCCAGCAGTAAAACAGGGTGGGACACCGGGGAGCTGTTTTTT
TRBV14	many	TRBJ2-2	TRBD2	CASSRGLAGAGELFF	TGTGCCAGCAGCAGGGGACTAGCGGGAGCCGGGGAGCTGTTTTTT
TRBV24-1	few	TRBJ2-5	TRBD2	CATSDPRAGVKTQYF	TGTGCCACCAGTGATCCGAGGGCGGGAGTCAAGACCCAGTACTTC
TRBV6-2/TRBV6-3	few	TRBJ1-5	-	CASRDNNDQPQHF	TGTGCCAGCAGAGACAACAATGATCAGCCCCAGCATTTT
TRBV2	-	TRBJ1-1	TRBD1	CASVLQGVTEAFF	TGTGCCAGCGTCTTACAGGGGGTCACTGAAGCTTTCTTT
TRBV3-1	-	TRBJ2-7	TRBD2	CASSPPSGGAGEQYF	TGTGCCAGCAGCCCTCCTAGCGGGGGGGCCGGCGAGCAGTACTTC
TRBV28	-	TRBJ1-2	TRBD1	CASSLGMTGRNGYTF	TGTGCCAGCAGTTTGGGTATGACAGGGAGGAATGGCTACACCTTC
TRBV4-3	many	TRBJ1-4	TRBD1	CASSQAPQTGRNEKLFF	TGCGCCAGCAGCCAAGCCCCCCAGACAGGGCGGAATGAAAAACTGTTTTTT
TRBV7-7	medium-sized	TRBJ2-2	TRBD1	CASSSTGANTGELFF	TGTGCTAGCAGCTCCACAGGGGCGAACACCGGGGAGCTGTTTTTT
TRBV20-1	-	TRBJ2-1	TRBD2	CSAPPEGLAGVVEQFF	TGCAGTGCTCCCCCCGAGGGACTAGCGGGAGTAGTTGAGCAGTTCTTC
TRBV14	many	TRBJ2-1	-	CASSYRPSSNEQFF	TGTGCCAGCAGCTATCGGCCCAGCTCCAATGAGCAGTTCTTC
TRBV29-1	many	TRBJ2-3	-	CSVAGTPGGTDTQYF	TGCAGCGTCGCCGGGACCCCGGGAGGCACAGATACGCAGTATTTT
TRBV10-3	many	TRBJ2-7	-	CAISDRDEQYF	TGTGCCATCAGTGACAGGGACGAGCAGTACTTC
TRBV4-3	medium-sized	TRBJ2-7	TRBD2	CASSPGLGKYEQYF	TGCGCCAGCAGCCCGGGACTAGGAAAATACGAGCAGTACTTC
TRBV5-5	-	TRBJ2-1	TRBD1	CASSFLTGAHNEQFF	TGTGCCAGCAGCTTCTTAACAGGGGCCCACAATGAGCAGTTCTTC
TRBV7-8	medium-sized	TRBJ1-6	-	CASSNTAHSGAGSPLHF	TGTGCCAGCAGCAACACCGCCCACAGCGGGGCGGGTTCACCCCTCCACTTT
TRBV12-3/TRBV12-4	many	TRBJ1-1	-	CASSFGNLNTEAFF	TGTGCCAGCAGTTTCGGGAACCTGAACACTGAAGCTTTCTTT
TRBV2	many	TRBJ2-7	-	CASSLGQGTAYEQYF	TGTGCCAGCAGTTTGGGCCAAGGGACCGCCTACGAGCAGTACTTC
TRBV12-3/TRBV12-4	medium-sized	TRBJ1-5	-	CASSTAGNQPQHF	TGTGCCAGCAGTACGGCTGGCAATCAGCCCCAGCATTTT
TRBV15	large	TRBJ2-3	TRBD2	CATSRGLAGGQYF	TGTGCCACCAGCAGAGGACTAGCGGGGGGGCAGTATTTT
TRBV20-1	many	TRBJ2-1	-	CSAVGGTIYNEQFF	TGCAGTGCTGTAGGGGGGACCATCTACAATGAGCAGTTCTTC
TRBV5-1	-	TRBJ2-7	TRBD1	CASSLDRGPYEQYF	TGCGCCAGCAGCTTGGACAGGGGTCCCTACGAGCAGTACTTC
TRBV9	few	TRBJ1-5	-	CASSVGGGNQPQHF	TGTGCCAGCAGCGTCGGAGGGGGGAATCAGCCCCAGCATTTT
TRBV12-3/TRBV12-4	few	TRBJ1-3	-	CASSLRLREGGNTIYF	TGTGCCAGCAGTTTAAGATTGAGGGAAGGAGGAAACACCATATATTTT
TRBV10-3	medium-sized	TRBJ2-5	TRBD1	CAISVGQGPRETQYF	TGTGCCATCAGTGTCGGACAGGGGCCCCGGGAGACCCAGTACTTC
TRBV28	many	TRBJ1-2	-	CATDPGLGYTF	TGTGCCACCGATCCGGGCCTAGGCTACACCTTC
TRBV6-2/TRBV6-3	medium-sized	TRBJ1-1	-	CASSYSIGKTLNTEAFF	TGTGCCAGCAGTTACTCGATTGGGAAAACTCTGAACACTGAAGCTTTCTTT
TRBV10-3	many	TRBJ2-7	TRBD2	CATGLADYEQYF	TGTGCCACCGGACTAGCGGACTACGAGCAGTACTTC
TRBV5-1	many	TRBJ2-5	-	CASSLEGLETQYF	TGCGCCAGCAGCTTGGAAGGGCTGGAGACCCAGTACTTC
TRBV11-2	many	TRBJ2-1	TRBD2	CASSPMMLAGGPREQFF	TGTGCCAGCAGCCCAATGATGCTAGCGGGAGGGCCCCGCGAGCAGTTCTTC
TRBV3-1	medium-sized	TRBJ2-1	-	CASSQGGVTSRTAGYNEQFF	TGTGCCAGCAGCCAAGGCGGGGTTACCTCTAGGACTGCGGGATACAATGAGCAGTTCTTC
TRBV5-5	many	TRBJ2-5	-	CASSLDIGQGQETQYF	TGTGCCAGCAGCTTGGATATCGGGCAGGGGCAAGAGACCCAGTACTTC
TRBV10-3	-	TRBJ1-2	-	CAITTGIGYTF	TGTGCCATCACCACAGGGATTGGCTACACCTTC
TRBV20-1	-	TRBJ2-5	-	CSASWELQETQYF	TGCAGTGCTAGCTGGGAGCTCCAAGAGACCCAGTACTTC
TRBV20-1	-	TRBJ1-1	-	CSARVGSRMNTEAFF	TGCAGTGCTAGAGTGGGGTCAAGAATGAACACTGAAGCTTTCTTT
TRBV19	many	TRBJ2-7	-	CASKPTPDSYEQYF	TGTGCCAGTAAACCAACCCCGGACTCCTACGAGCAGTACTTC
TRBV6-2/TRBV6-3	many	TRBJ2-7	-	CASSHDRNYEQYF	TGTGCCAGCAGTCACGACAGGAATTACGAGCAGTACTTC
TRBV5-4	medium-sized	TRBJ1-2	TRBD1	CASSLGTGGIGYGYTF	TGTGCCAGCAGCTTGGGTACAGGGGGCATAGGCTATGGCTACACCTTC
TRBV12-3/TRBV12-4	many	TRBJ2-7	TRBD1	CASRKTGGEQYF	TGTGCCAGCAGAAAAACAGGGGGCGAGCAGTACTTC
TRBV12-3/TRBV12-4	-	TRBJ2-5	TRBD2	CASSLPSEGLEETQYF	TGTGCCAGCAGTTTGCCCTCTGAGGGACTAGAAGAGACCCAGTACTTC
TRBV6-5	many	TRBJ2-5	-	CASSYSTGRETQYF	TGTGCCAGCAGTTACTCGACAGGGAGGGAGACCCAGTACTTC
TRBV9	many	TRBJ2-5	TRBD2	CASSVDSGGAQYF	TGTGCCAGCAGCGTAGATAGCGGGGGGGCCCAGTACTTC
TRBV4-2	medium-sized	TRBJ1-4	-	CASSQGLRSNEKLFF	TGTGCCAGCAGCCAGGGTCTGAGGAGTAATGAAAAACTGTTTTTT
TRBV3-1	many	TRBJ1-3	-	CASSPQGSGNTIYF	TGTGCCAGCAGCCCACAGGGTTCTGGAAACACCATATATTTT
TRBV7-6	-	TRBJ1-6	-	CASSLDSSSYNSPLHF	TGTGCCAGCAGCTTAGACTCTAGCTCCTATAATTCACCCCTCCACTTT
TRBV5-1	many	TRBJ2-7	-	CASSLNSGTPSYEQYF	TGCGCCAGCAGCCTGAACTCCGGGACACCCTCCTACGAGCAGTACTTC
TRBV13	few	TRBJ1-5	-	CASSLRTSNQPQHF	TGTGCCAGCAGCTTGAGGACCTCCAATCAGCCCCAGCATTTT
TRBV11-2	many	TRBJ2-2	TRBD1	CASSLGPAGGNTGELFF	TGTGCCAGCAGCTTAGGTCCCGCAGGGGGGAACACCGGGGAGCTGTTTTTT
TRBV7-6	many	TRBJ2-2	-	CASSPQVGEVTGELFF	TGTGCCAGCAGCCCCCAGGTGGGGGAGGTCACCGGGGAGCTGTTTTTT
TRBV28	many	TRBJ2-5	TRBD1	CASSLSRTGGETQYF	TGTGCCAGCAGTTTATCGCGGACAGGGGGGGAGACCCAGTACTTC
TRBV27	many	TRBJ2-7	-	CASTIGPYYEQYF	TGTGCCAGCACCATCGGACCGTACTACGAGCAGTACTTC
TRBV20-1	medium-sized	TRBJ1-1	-	CSARTTNTEAFF	TGCAGCGCACGGACGACGAACACTGAAGCTTTCTTT
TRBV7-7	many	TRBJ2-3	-	CASSQQPGGTDTQYF	TGTGCTAGCAGCCAGCAACCGGGTGGCACAGATACGCAGTATTTT
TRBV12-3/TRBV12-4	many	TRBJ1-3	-	CASQRSSGNTIYF	TGTGCCAGCCAAAGGAGCTCTGGAAACACCATATATTTT